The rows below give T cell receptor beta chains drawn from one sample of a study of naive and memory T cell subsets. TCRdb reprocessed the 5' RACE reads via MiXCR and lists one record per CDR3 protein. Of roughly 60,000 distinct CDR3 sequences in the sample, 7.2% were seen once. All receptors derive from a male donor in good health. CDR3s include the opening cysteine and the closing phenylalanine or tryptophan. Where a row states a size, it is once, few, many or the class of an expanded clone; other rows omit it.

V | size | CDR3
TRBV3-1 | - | CASSQSQGLRFF
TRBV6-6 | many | CASSYSPGEAFF
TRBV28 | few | CASSIHSQSTDTQYF
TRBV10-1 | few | CASSRTSSANTGELFF
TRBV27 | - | CASSSSGREQYF
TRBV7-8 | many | CASSLSTSGTYEQYF
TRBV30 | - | CAWSPANTEAFF
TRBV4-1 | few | CASSQREPGELFF
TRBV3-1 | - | CASSLQGRGNTEAFF
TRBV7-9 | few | CASSYNPSYEQYF
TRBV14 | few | CASRRTNQETQYF
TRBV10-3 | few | CAISFPGDAGVAGELFF
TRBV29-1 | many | CSAWGTSQPPGEQFF
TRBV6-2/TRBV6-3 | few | CASSLRDRDILGQFF
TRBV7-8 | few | CASSQLASGSKNEQFF
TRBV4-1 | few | CASSQEPETQYF
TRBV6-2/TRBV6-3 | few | CASSYSGQFLSTDTQYF
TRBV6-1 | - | CASSERSGTQYF
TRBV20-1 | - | CSVPGVWLVAKNIQYF
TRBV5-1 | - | CASSLVSLNTEAFF
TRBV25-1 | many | CASSELGPDVLTF
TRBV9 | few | CASSVASEQFF
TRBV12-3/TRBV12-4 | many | CASSLRGGVTGELFF
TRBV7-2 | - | CASSLKAGGNGEQFF
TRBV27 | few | CASSLSGRGLEGYTF
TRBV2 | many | CASRPRGVGDQPQHF
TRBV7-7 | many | CASSPGLTQETQYF
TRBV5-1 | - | CASSLGLDHNEQFF
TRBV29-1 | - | CSARETNTGELFF
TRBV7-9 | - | CASSLTAGQPQHF
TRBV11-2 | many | CASSHGQGNTEAFF
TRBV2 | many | CASSDDPGRGRTGELFF
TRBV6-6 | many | CASYPGLAGVGYF
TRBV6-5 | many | CASSNRGGNEKLFF
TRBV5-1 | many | CASTHPGDSYNEQFF
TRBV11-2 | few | CASSPIALTRNEQFF
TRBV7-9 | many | CASSLKADREARYGYTF
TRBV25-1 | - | CASSEDQGVGGYTF
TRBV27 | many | CASSFLSGRGFGYGYTF